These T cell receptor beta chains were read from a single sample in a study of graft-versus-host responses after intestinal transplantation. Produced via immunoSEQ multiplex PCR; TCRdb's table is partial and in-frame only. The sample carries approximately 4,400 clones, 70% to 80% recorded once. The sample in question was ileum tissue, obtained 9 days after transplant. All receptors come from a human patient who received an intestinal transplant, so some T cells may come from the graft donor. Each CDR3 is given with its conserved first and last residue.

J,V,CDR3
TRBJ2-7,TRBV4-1,CASSQVLLAGGLRPYEQYF
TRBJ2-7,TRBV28,CASRNSGRRYEQYF
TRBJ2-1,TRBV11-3,CASSFSQGQYNEQFF
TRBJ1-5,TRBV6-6,CASSYSGTGAQPQHF
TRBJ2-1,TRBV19,CASSIGSRMDNEQFF
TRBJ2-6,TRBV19,CASSPGAIPLSGANVLTF
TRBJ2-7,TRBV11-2,CASSPGGVRIVYEQYF
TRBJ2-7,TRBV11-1,CASSRWRFSGITYEQYF
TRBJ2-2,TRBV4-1,CASSQDWGLAGGSTGELFF
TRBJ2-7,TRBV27,CASSSVPSYEQYF